Sequencing of this TCR beta chain was carried out in a study of T cells expressing NK-cell markers. Overall study: The authors sequenced eight donors, of whom seven were HCMV-seropositive and one was seronegative. General study findings and limits: In 5 or 6 donors, dominant NKG2C+ clonotypes were roughly 1.0-8% of CD8+ T cells. Clones of NKG2C+ T cells that had expanded were of unclear HCMV specificity.

The cDNA for TCR beta came from 5'RACE template switching with UMIs. TCRdb reprocessed the 5' RACE reads and reports one entry per CDR3 protein, with no DNA. Its listing shows roughly 150,000 distinct CDR3 sequences. About this clonotype: The antigen is unknown.

The CDR3 contains 17 residues. Sample: blood T cells: a sorted CD56 or NKG2C T cell subset, CD4+ or CD8+ T cells, or bulk PBMC T cells (not recorded which). The genes are TRBV12-3 or TRBV12-4 and TRBJ1-6. The sequence was obtained from a man aged 18-70 years in good health. The CDR3 sequence: CASSLDKSSSYNSPLHF.